This T cell receptor beta chain appears in the sequencing data of a study of blood T cells in healthy people across ages. At the level of the study: In model experiments, template switching was able to capture about one barcoded beta molecule for every two T cells that were present.

As concerns this clonotype: Its antigen is unknown.

Per-sample PBMC isolation yielded at least 7 million cells. Sample-barcoded 5' priming and a J-beta primer mix drove a second PCR of roughly 7 to 11 cycles. Every sample produced at least 3 million CDR3-containing paired-end reads. TCRdb re-derived calls from the 5' RACE reads in MiXCR, one entry per CDR3 protein. The profile covers roughly 2 million distinct CDR3 sequences, with around 48% appearing a single time and 2% to 2.5% taken by the ten largest. Study-wide points: The study found more naive CD4+ cells and higher diversity in long-lived than aged donors.

This TCR derives from a woman aged 40 to 55 in good health. The sample was blood.

The chain's CDR3 is CASSLDRRGPIKFDEQYF. The CDR3 bases are TGCGCCAGCAGCTTGGATCGGAGGGGTCCGATTAAATTCGATGAGCAGTACTTC. V usage is TRBV5-1 and J usage is TRBJ2-5, with D maybe TRBD2 (6 bases). Per germline, CDR1 SGHRS and CDR2 YFSETQ. The V gene lost 0 bases and the J gene lost 11 bases, with 29 bases spanning the gap. This CDR3 is built from 18 residues.